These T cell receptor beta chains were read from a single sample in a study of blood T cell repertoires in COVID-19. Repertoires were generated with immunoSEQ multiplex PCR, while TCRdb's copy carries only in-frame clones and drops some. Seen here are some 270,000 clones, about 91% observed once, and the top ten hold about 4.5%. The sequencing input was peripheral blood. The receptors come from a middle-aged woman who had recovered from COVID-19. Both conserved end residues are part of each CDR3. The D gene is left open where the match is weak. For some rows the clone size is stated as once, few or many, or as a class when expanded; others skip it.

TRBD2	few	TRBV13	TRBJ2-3	CASSQLAGTDTQYF	TGTGCCAGCAGCCAACTAGCGGGCACAGATACGCAGTATTTT
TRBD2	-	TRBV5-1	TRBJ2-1	CASSRGLAGGPNEQFF	TGCGCCAGCAGCCGGGGACTAGCGGGAGGGCCGAATGAGCAGTTCTTC
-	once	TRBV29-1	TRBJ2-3	CSHPTGAGDTQYF	TGCAGCCACCCGACGGGAGCTGGGGATACGCAGTATTTT
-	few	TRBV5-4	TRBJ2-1	CASRSETGTPNEQFF	TGTGCCAGCAGGTCTGAGACAGGAACCCCAAATGAGCAGTTCTTC
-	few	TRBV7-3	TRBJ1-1	CASSRGVNTEAFF	TGTGCCAGCAGCCGCGGAGTGAACACTGAAGCTTTCTTT
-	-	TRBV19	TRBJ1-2	CASSSQGPYGYTF	TGTGCCAGTAGTTCACAGGGCCCCTATGGCTACACCTTC
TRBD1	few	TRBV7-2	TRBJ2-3	CASSTAPGQGIDTQYF	TGTGCCAGCAGCACGGCCCCGGGACAGGGTATTGATACGCAGTATTTT
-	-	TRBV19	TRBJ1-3	CASSPGGGAGNTIYF	TGTGCCAGTAGTCCCGGGGGTGGGGCTGGAAACACCATATATTTT
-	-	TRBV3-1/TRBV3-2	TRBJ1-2	CASSFKPGQGYTF	TGTGCCAGCAGCTTCAAACCAGGGCAGGGCTACACCTTC
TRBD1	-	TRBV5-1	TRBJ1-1	CASSLLTGGAEAFF	TGCGCCAGCAGCTTGCTGACAGGGGGCGCTGAAGCTTTCTTT
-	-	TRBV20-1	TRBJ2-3	CSASLAGSTDTQYF	TGCAGTGCTAGTTTGGCGGGGAGCACAGATACGCAGTATTTT
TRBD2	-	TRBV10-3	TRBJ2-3	CAISEPVKRGATDTQYF	TGTGCCATCAGTGAGCCAGTTAAGCGGGGGGCCACAGATACGCAGTATTTT
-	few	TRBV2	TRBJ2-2	CASIDPLTSNTGELFF	TGTGCCAGCATAGATCCCCTAACTTCGAACACCGGGGAGCTGTTTTTT
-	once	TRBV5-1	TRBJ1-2	CASSYNSNYGYTF	TGCGCCAGCAGCTATAACAGTAACTATGGCTACACCTTC
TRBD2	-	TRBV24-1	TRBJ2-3	CATSEGRLAEHTDTQYF	TGTGCCACCAGTGAAGGAAGACTAGCGGAGCACACAGATACGCAGTATTTT
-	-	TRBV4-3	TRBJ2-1	CASSHRQYNEQFF	TGCGCCAGCAGCCACCGACAGTACAATGAGCAGTTCTTC
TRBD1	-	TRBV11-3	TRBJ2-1	CASSKGIGTGGSDEQFF	TGTGCCAGCTCCAAGGGAATAGGGACAGGGGGCTCGGATGAGCAGTTCTTC
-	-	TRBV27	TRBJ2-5	CASSCGPGKETQYF	TGTGCCAGCAGTTGCGGGCCAGGAAAAGAGACCCAGTACTTC
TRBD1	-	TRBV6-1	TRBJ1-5	CASRETQGAIGQPQHF	TGTGCCAGCAGAGAAACCCAGGGGGCGATTGGTCAGCCCCAGCATTTT
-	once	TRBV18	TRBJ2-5	CASSELQETQYF	TGTGCCAGCTCAGAACTTCAAGAGACCCAGTACTTC
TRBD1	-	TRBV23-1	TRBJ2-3	CASSPKERFVRDRDTDTQYF	TGCGCCAGCAGTCCAAAGGAAAGGTTTGTCCGGGACAGGGACACAGATACGCAGTATTTT
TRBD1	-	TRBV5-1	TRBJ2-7	CASSPGTGVIYYEQYF	TGCGCCAGCAGTCCCGGGACAGGGGTGATCTACTACGAGCAGTACTTC
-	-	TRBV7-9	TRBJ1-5	CASSEGGGLHNQPQHF	TGTGCCAGCAGCGAAGGAGGAGGGCTACACAATCAGCCCCAGCATTTT
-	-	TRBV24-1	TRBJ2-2	CATSDSAEGRTGELFF	TGTGCCACCAGTGATTCGGCCGAAGGGAGGACCGGGGAGCTGTTTTTT
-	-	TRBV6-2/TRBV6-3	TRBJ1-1	CASSYLGEGYTEAFF	TGTGCCAGCAGTTACTTGGGCGAGGGTTACACTGAAGCTTTCTTT
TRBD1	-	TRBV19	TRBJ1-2	CASSIDRGEGYTF	TGTGCCAGTAGTATCGACAGGGGTGAGGGCTACACCTTC